These 26 T cell receptor beta chains were all obtained from the same sample, sequenced in a study of CD8 T cells in ankylosing spondylitis. TCRdb fed the 5' RACE reads into MiXCR, producing one record per CDR3 protein. The data show under 400,000 distinct CDR3 sequences, 11% seen once. Material for sequencing was blood, either unsorted or a sorted T cell fraction (not recorded which). All receptors come from a female donor with ankylosing spondylitis or in good health (not recorded which).

The V gene is TRBV20-1, the J gene TRBJ1-5; possibly TRBD1 for D (6 bases). The V gene lost 0 bases and the J gene lost 7 bases, with 19 bases spanning the gap. The CDR3 totals 16 residues. CDR1 is DFQATT and CDR2 is SNEGSKA in the germline V gene (reference sequence). CDR3 in DNA: TGCAGTGCTAGAGATGGCTGGGGAGGGGGGGGACAGCCCCAGCATTTT. Translating gives CSARDGWGGGGQPQHF.

This chain uses TRBV27 with TRBJ2-3; TRBD2 matches at 9 bases. Losses at the gene ends were 7 bases for V and 5 bases for J; bases not matched to a gene: 10. Germline values: CDR1 MNHEY, CDR2 SMNVEV (reference sequence). The CDR3 covers 15 residues. The CDR3 protein is CASKGGGASGDTQYF. CDR3 nucleotides: TGTGCCAGCAAAGGCGGGGGGGCTTCGGGAGATACGCAGTATTTT.

This clonotype occurred many times. The CDR3 coding sequence is TGTGCCAGCAGACCAGACCTGGGCAATCAGCCCCAGCATTTT. Translating gives CASRPDLGNQPQHF. V and J are TRBV2 and TRBJ1-5; D is uncertain. From germline, CDR1 is SNHLY and CDR2 FYNNEI. V lost 6 bases, J lost 2 bases, and 11 bases lay in between. The CDR3 consists of 14 residues.

This clonotype was seen a few times. The chain recombines TRBV20-1 with TRBJ2-4, with D perhaps being TRBD1 or TRBD2 (7 bases each). This CDR3 is built from 15 residues. With 6 bases removed from V and 2 bases from J, the gap between germline ends came to 17 bases. Germline lookup yields CDR1 DFQATT and CDR2 SNEGSKA (reference sequence). The CDR3 sequence: CSARGDYLSKNIQYF. The CDR3 region has the DNA TGCAGTGCCAGGGGGGACTACCTTTCCAAAAACATTCAGTACTTC.

There are many counts of this clonotype. V is TRBV29-1 and J is TRBJ2-7; TRBD1 might be the D (5 bases). The germline V and J ends were trimmed by 1 base and 7 bases, with 14 bases remaining between them. Germline V gene data show CDR1 as SQVTM and CDR2 as ANQGSEA. This CDR3 has 13 amino acids. The CDR3 loop reads CSVEGSWGREQYF. Written as DNA, the CDR3 is TGCAGCGTTGAAGGGTCCTGGGGCAGAGAGCAGTACTTC.

This clonotype showed up just a few times. Its ends do not fully match the called genes, so a read error is possible. The chain uses TRBV6-2 or TRBV6-3 and TRBJ1-1; 7 bases are shared with TRBD1. The length of the CDR3 is 17 residues. Looked up from germline, CDR1 is MNHEY and CDR2 is SVGEGT. As DNA, the CDR3 is TGTACCAGCACCCGAACTACAGGGGCCAGTAAACTCACTGAAGCTTTCTTT. Protein: CTSTRTTGASKLTEAFF.

This clonotype was picked up many times. This rearrangement joins TRBV6-5 to TRBJ2-1; no clear D. The V end was cut by 8 bases, the J end by 7 bases, with 12 bases between. CDR3 size: 12 residues. CDR1 is MNHEY and CDR2 is SVGAGI in the germline V gene. The CDR3 DNA reads as TGTGCCAGCTATAACGCCCCTAATGAGCAGTTCTTC. Protein: CASYNAPNEQFF.

This clonotype was recorded at least ten times. This chain uses TRBV20-1 with TRBJ2-2; 8 bases map to TRBD1. The length of the CDR3 is 15 residues. The ends lost 2 bases at V and 5 bases at J; junction bases unmatched: 7. The V gene's germline CDR1 is DFQATT and CDR2 SNEGSKA (reference sequence). DNA of the CDR3: TGCAGTGCTAGAACGCGACAGGGGTGGACCGGGGAGCTGTTTTTT. Its protein product is CSARTRQGWTGELFF.

Ten or more counts support this clonotype. The chain uses TRBV27 and TRBJ2-2; TRBD2 matches 7 bases. With 6 bases clipped from V and 3 bases from J, the junction kept 1 base outside the gene matches. CDR1 is MNHEY, CDR2 SMNVEV, per germline (reference sequence). The CDR3 is 13 residues long. The CDR3 region is CASRAGYTGELFF. The CDR3 DNA reads TGTGCCAGCAGAGCGGGATACACCGGGGAGCTGTTTTTT.

Many counts were recorded for this clonotype. The chain is built from TRBV25-1 and TRBJ2-1; D call uncertain. Germline V CDR1 and CDR2: MGHDK, SYGVNS. Trimming removed 6 bases at V and 4 bases at J, with 13 bases between. The CDR3 loop spans 14 amino acids. CDR3 in amino acids: CASRSDGSYNEQFF. The CDR3 nucleotides read TGTGCCAGCAGGTCTGACGGGTCATACAATGAGCAGTTCTTC.

This clonotype was seen many times. V and J are TRBV5-1 and TRBJ2-1; 12 positions agree with TRBD1. The CDR3 length is 18 residues. Germline-derived CDR1 and CDR2 are SGHRS and YFSETQ. J gave up 7 bases and V 0 bases, and 11 bases lay outside the gene matches. The CDR3 spells CASSLDLRDRGRPNEQFF. The DNA for the CDR3 is TGCGCCAGCAGCTTGGACCTTCGGGACAGGGGGCGTCCTAATGAGCAGTTCTTC.

In this sample, this clonotype turned up many times. This chain connects TRBV9 to TRBJ2-2, with D tentatively TRBD2 (7 bases). There are 20 residues in the CDR3. V was shortened by 4 bases and J by 8 bases, with 33 bases between the two germline ends. Germline CDR1 reads SGDLS; CDR2 reads YYNGEE. The CDR3 sequence: CASSKDGRGLLTGPVGELFF. DNA of the CDR3: TGTGCCAGCAGCAAAGATGGGAGGGGGTTATTGACAGGCCCTGTTGGGGAGCTGTTTTTT.

This chain links TRBV7-8 with TRBJ2-1, with TRBD1 matching over 9 bases. Trimming removed 2 bases from V and 0 bases from J; junction bases left unmatched: 8. Germline values: CDR1 SGHVS, CDR2 FQNEAQ. The CDR3 is 18 residues long. CDR3 protein: CASSLKGTGQGSYNEQFF. CDR3 DNA sequence: TGTGCCAGCAGCTTAAAGGGTACGGGACAGGGCTCCTACAATGAGCAGTTCTTC.

This clonotype was recorded at least ten times. The V and J genes are TRBV5-1 and TRBJ2-5, with TRBD1 as a possible D gene (6 bases). CDR1 and CDR2 (germline): SGHRS, YFSETQ. Trimming removed 3 bases at V and 1 base at J, with 10 bases between. The CDR3 totals 14 residues. This CDR3 reads CASSSKTGQETQYF. CDR3 DNA: TGCGCCAGCAGCTCTAAGACAGGCCAAGAGACCCAGTACTTC. Supplemented by reference TRBV5-1 and TRBJ2-5, the full variable domain reads KAGVTQTPRYLIKTRGQQVTLSCSPISGHRSVSWYQQTPGQGLQFLFEYFSETQRNKGNFPGRFSGRQFSNSRSEMNVSTLELGDSALYLCASSSKTGQETQYFGPGTRLLVL.

J is TRBJ1-3 and V is TRBV2; tentative D call: TRBD1 (6 bases). The CDR3 is 16 amino acids. Trimming left V 3 bases short and J 1 base short, with 13 bases between. Germline assignment: CDR1 SNHLY and CDR2 FYNNEI. The CDR3 region is CASSDSWGRSGNTIYF. The DNA of the CDR3 is TGTGCCAGCAGTGATTCCTGGGGGCGGTCTGGAAACACCATATATTTT.

This chain links TRBV7-6 with TRBJ2-7, with D unresolved. With 4 bases removed from V and 4 bases from J, the gap between germline ends came to 11 bases. The CDR3 consists of 13 residues. From germline, CDR1 is SGHVS and CDR2 FNYEAQ. CDR3 protein: CASSWRWEYEQYF. The CDR3, as DNA: TGTGCCAGCAGCTGGCGCTGGGAATACGAGCAGTACTTC.

This clonotype was detected many times. The chain joins TRBV11-1 to TRBJ2-1; 8 bases are a match to TRBD1. CDR3 length: 19 residues. The junction had 16 bases not matched to a gene; V was cut back by 1 base and J by 5 bases. Germline-derived CDR1 and CDR2 are SGHAT and FQDESV (reference sequence). The CDR3 is CASSLGPGQEKTRDNEQFF. As DNA, the CDR3 is TGTGCCAGCAGCTTAGGGCCGGGACAGGAAAAAACGCGGGACAATGAGCAGTTCTTC.

This clonotype was counted ten times or more. The rearrangement links TRBV27 to TRBJ2-6; D might be TRBD1 (6 bases). The CDR3 is 17 amino acids. Germline values: CDR1 MNHEY, CDR2 SMNVEV (reference sequence). With 5 bases removed from V and 2 bases from J, the gap between germline ends came to 16 bases. The CDR3 region has the DNA TGTGCCAGCAGTCAGACAGGTACTTTCGCTGGGGCCAACGTCCTGACTTTC. Its protein product is CASSQTGTFAGANVLTF.

This clonotype has a count of ten or more. J is TRBJ1-1 and V is TRBV30; maybe TRBD1 (5 bases). Trimming took off 4 bases at V and 2 bases at J, with 11 bases between the two ends. The CDR3 length is 13 residues. The germline gives CDR1 GTSNPN, CDR2 SVGIG (reference sequence). CDR3: CAWTPRGNTEAFF. DNA of the CDR3: TGTGCCTGGACGCCAAGGGGTAACACTGAAGCTTTCTTT.

The rearrangement joins TRBV5-1 to TRBJ2-5; D is ambiguous. This CDR3 region has 13 residues. Trimming took 4 bases from V and 7 from J, leaving 14 bases between them. From germline, CDR1 is SGHRS and CDR2 YFSETQ. This chain's CDR3 is CASSPGNHGTQYF. As DNA, the CDR3 is TGCGCCAGCAGCCCTGGTAACCACGGGACCCAGTACTTC.

This clonotype was counted many times. The genes are TRBV5-1 and TRBJ1-2; tentative D call: TRBD1 (6 bases). The CDR3 consists of 14 residues. V was clipped by 0 bases and J by 6 bases, with 12 bases between them. Germline CDR1 SGHRS, CDR2 YFSETQ. The chain's CDR3 is CASSLGRGADGYTF. DNA for the CDR3: TGCGCCAGCAGCTTGGGCAGGGGCGCGGATGGCTACACCTTC.

The J gene is TRBJ2-3, the V gene TRBV28, with D uncertain. There are 15 residues in the CDR3. V dropped 3 bases and J dropped 0 bases, with 10 bases sitting between them. Germline CDR1 and CDR2: MDHEN and SYDVKM. In DNA, the CDR3 is TGTGCCAGCAGTTTTCCCGCGGCTAGCACAGATACGCAGTATTTT. Its translation: CASSFPAASTDTQYF.

This clonotype was seen repeatedly, ten times or more. The chain recombines TRBV5-8 with TRBJ2-1; D unresolved. CDR1 SGHTS and CDR2 YDEGEE come from the germline V gene. The CDR3 totals 13 residues. Trimming pared 1 base from V and 4 bases from J, leaving 6 bases between. The CDR3, as DNA: TGTGCCAGCAGCTTGAACCGGTACAATGAGCAGTTCTTC. Its translation is CASSLNRYNEQFF.

The table lists this clonotype with many counts. V and J are TRBV18 and TRBJ2-5; 7 positions agree with TRBD2. This CDR3 contains 13 residues. V was clipped by 3 bases and J by 5 bases; unmatched bases: 3. Germline lookup yields CDR1 KGHSH and CDR2 LQKENI. This CDR3 is CASSPQGGETQYF. CDR3 bases: TGTGCCAGCTCACCTCAGGGAGGGGAGACCCAGTACTTC.

This clonotype showed up many times. This chain links TRBV28 with TRBJ2-2; weak D call: TRBD2 (6 bases). The CDR3 is 15 residues long. The germline V gene encodes CDR1 MDHEN and CDR2 SYDVKM. V lost 3 bases and J 8 bases, leaving 16 bases between the germline ends. The CDR3 DNA reads as TGTGCCAGCAGTTTGGGACGGGGGTTGGTAGGGGAGCTGTTTTTT. It specifies CASSLGRGLVGELFF.

In this sample, this clonotype turned up many times. The V and J genes are TRBV28 and TRBJ2-1, with 8 nucleotides matching TRBD2. Germline V gene data show CDR1 as MDHEN and CDR2 as SYDVKM. V lost 2 bases, J lost 9 bases, and 9 bases stayed unmatched. The CDR3 extends over 15 amino acids. DNA of the CDR3: TGTGCCAGCAGTTTAGTCCAGCGGGAGAACGGTGAGCAGTTCTTC. It encodes CASSLVQRENGEQFF.